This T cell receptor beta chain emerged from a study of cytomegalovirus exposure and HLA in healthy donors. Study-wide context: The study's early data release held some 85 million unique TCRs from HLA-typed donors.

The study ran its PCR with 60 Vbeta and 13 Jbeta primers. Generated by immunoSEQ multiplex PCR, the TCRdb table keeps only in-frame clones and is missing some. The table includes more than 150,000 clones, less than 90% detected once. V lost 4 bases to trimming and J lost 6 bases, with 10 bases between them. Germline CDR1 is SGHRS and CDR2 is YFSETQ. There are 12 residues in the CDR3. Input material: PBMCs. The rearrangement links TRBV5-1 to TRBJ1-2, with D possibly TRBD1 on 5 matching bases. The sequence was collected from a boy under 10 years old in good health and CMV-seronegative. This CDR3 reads CASSPTANGYTF. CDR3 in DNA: TGCGCCAGCAGCCCGACAGCAAATGGCTACACCTTC.